This note documents a single TCR beta chain sequence. Its antigen is not identified. These data belong to a study of T-cell reconstitution after alpha-beta-depleted transplantation in children. Findings of the study overall: About two months after transplant, alpha-beta T cells reportedly came from several hundred expanded graft clones.

Unique molecular identifiers were incorporated when the TCRbeta library was constructed. TCRdb re-analysed the PCR reads in MiXCR, keeping a single row per CDR3 protein. Of 900,000 or so distinct CDR3 sequences listed, 16% are singletons. Deletions cut 1 base from V and 7 bases from J, with 11 bases between. The CDR3 has 14 amino acids. Germline assignment: CDR1 MGHDK and CDR2 SYGVNS. This specimen consisted of PBMCs, mostly from graft donor cells, obtained 360 days after TCRalphabeta/CD19-depleted stem cell transplant. The TCR comes from a male patient aged 10 to 17 who had a stem cell transplant for acute lymphoblastic leukemia, so the T cells may come from the graft donor. The V gene is TRBV25-1, the J gene TRBJ2-1; the D gene could be TRBD1 or TRBD2 (5 bases each). CDR3 in amino acids: CASSELGVWNEQFF. DNA for the CDR3: TGTGCCAGCAGTGAATTGGGGGTATGGAATGAGCAGTTCTTC.